The sequence of this TCR beta chain was determined in a study of blood T cell repertoires in COVID-19. Assay used: immunoSEQ multiplex PCR; TCRdb lists only in-frame clones, some missing. Altogether about 330,000 clones are present, 87% being singletons, with the ten largest covering just over 9.5%. This receptor was identified in a man aged 25 to 40 with COVID-19, enrolled during active disease. Material: peripheral blood.

The CDR3 reads CASSLGDRDGEQYF. CDR3 nucleotides: TGTGCCAGCAGCTTGGGCGACAGGGATGGGGAGCAGTACTTC. The V gene is TRBV5-6, the J gene TRBJ2-7; TRBD1 matches 7 bases. V shed 0 bases, J shed 7 bases, and the junction held 7 bases outside the gene matches. Germline CDR1 reads SGHDT; CDR2 reads YYEEEE. The CDR3 runs 14 residues.